What follows are 6 T cell receptor beta chains derived from one specimen sequenced in a study of regulatory T cells in long-lasting Graves disease. For TCR beta, libraries came from iRepertoire HTBI primers and Arm-PCR of CDR3 regions. Each CDR3 protein gets one entry after TCRdb re-called the multiplex PCR reads with MiXCR. Seen here are about 220,000 distinct CDR3 sequences, roughly 19% observed once, and the top ten hold 10% to 15%. Time point defined: newly diagnosed GD, antithyroid drugs for less than 3 months. RNA from PBMCs was the source of the TCR library. Another study also made use of these data, one on T cells in Graves' hyperthyroidism and ophthalmopathy.

The sample in question was peripheral blood mononuclear cells (PBMCs), obtained at new diagnosis, from a patient treated with antithyroid drugs. The receptor source for this set is a woman under 40 with Graves disease.

This clonotype showed up many times. V gene TRBV3-1 combines with J gene TRBJ2-2; 7 bases map to TRBD2. The trim removed 3 bases at V and 0 bases at J, leaving 4 bases unmatched. The CDR3 extends over 16 amino acids. Germline V gene sequence: CDR1 LGHDT, CDR2 YNNKEL (reference sequence). The CDR3 bases are TGTGCCAGCAGCCAGTGGGGGGGGTCGAACACCGGGGAGCTGTTTTTT. As protein: CASSQWGGSNTGELFF.

This clonotype was found a few times. At one of its ends the junction is not consistent with the germline gene, which may arise from a read error. The chain couples TRBV7-9 to TRBJ2-1; 11 bases match TRBD2. The CDR3 has 15 amino acids. The germline V gene encodes CDR1 SEHNR and CDR2 FQNEAQ (reference sequence). CDR3 in DNA: TGTGCCAGCAGCCTAGCGGGAGGCCCCAACAATGAGCAGTTCTTC. Translating gives CASSLAGGPNNEQFF.

This clonotype was seen ten or more times. The CDR3 sequence is CASSTSAPWGRETQYF. Written as DNA, the CDR3 is TGTGCCAGTAGTACCTCGGCCCCGTGGGGACGAGAGACCCAGTACTTC. V usage is TRBV19 and J usage is TRBJ2-5; D is possibly TRBD1 or TRBD2 (5 bases each). Between the trimmed V and J ends, which lost 4 bases and 4 bases, there was a span of 19 bases. The CDR3 covers 16 residues. The germline CDR1 and CDR2 sequences are LNHDA and SQIVND (reference sequence).

This clonotype was observed many times. The chain uses TRBV9 and TRBJ2-2; D gene ambiguous. The germline V gene has CDR1 SGDLS and CDR2 YYNGEE. The CDR3 runs 14 residues. V dropped 2 bases and J dropped 4 bases, with 9 bases sitting between them. For the CDR3, the DNA is TGTGCCAGCAGCGTGGGGTCCGGCACCGGGGAGCTGTTTTTT. Its translation: CASSVGSGTGELFF. Looking up the rest from reference TRBV9 and TRBJ2-2 gives the full variable domain: DSGVTQTPKHLITATGQRVTLRCSPRSGDLSVYWYQQSLDQGLQFLIQYYNGEERAKGNILERFSAQQFPDLHSELNLSSLELGDSALYFCASSVGSGTGELFFGEGSRLTVL.

This clonotype was recorded many times. The V call is TRBV5-1, the J call TRBJ2-7; D is possibly TRBD2 (6 bases). The CDR3 has 16 residues. In germline, CDR1 is SGHRS, CDR2 YFSETQ. Deletions cut 4 bases from V and 4 bases from J, with 21 bases between. This CDR3 is CASSHRSGTSPYEQYF. The DNA of the CDR3 is TGCGCCAGCAGCCACCGGTCAGGGACTTCCCCTTACGAGCAGTACTTC.

The sample holds many counts of this clonotype. The chain joins TRBV3-1 to TRBJ2-3; a possible D gene is TRBD2 (5 bases). Germline CDR1 reads LGHDT; CDR2 reads YNNKEL (reference sequence). The length of the CDR3 is 15 residues. The V end was cut by 1 base, the J end by 4 bases, with 12 bases between. This CDR3 is CASSQGPGVADTQYF. In DNA form, the CDR3 reads TGTGCCAGCAGCCAAGGACCCGGGGTGGCAGATACGCAGTATTTT.